Following are 13 T cell receptor beta chains from one sample sequenced in a study of shared clonotypes between healthy human individuals. Some clones are missing from TCRdb's copy, which holds only in-frame ones; the method was immunoSEQ multiplex PCR. The sample yields approximately 710,000 clones, roughly 87% seen once. The sample taken for sequencing was memory CD8+ T cells from PBMCs. Subset indicated: CD45RO+ cells pooled with CCR7-negative TemRA cells. The source is a man younger than 30 in good health. Some clones in this sample may be carry-over from other donors' samples.

The chain links TRBV5-4 to TRBJ2-3; D is possibly TRBD2 (6 bases). The germline V gene encodes CDR1 SGHNT and CDR2 YYREEE (reference sequence). The CDR3 has 16 residues. The germline V and J ends were trimmed by 6 bases and 0 bases, with 17 bases remaining between them. The CDR3 sequence is CASIPGGGLSTDTQYF. In nucleotides, the CDR3 is TGTGCCAGCATCCCTGGGGGAGGCCTTAGCACAGATACGCAGTATTTT. The whole variable domain, remainder taken from reference TRBV5-4 and TRBJ2-3, is ETGVTQSPTHLIKTRGQQVTLRCSSQSGHNTVSWYQQALGQGPQFIFQYYREEENGRGNFPPRFSGLQFPNYSSELNVNALELDDSALYLCASIPGGGLSTDTQYFGPGTRLTVL.

The rearrangement links TRBV7-9 to TRBJ2-1; 7 positions agree with TRBD1. V lost 4 bases to trimming and J lost 0 bases; unmatched junction nucleotides: 3. CDR3 size: 15 residues. The germline gives CDR1 SEHNR, CDR2 FQNEAQ (reference sequence). CDR3 sequence: CASSSDRSSYNEQFF. The CDR3 bases are TGTGCCAGCAGCTCGGACAGGAGCTCCTACAATGAGCAGTTCTTC.

The genes are TRBV25-1 and TRBJ1-1; 8 bases are a match to TRBD1. Germline V lookup: CDR1 MGHDK, CDR2 SYGVNS. Unmatched junction bases numbered 8, after V lost 6 bases and J lost 5 bases. The CDR3 is 14 amino acids. CDR3 sequence reads: CASRDDRGWTEAFF. Written as DNA, the CDR3 is TGTGCCAGCAGAGACGACAGGGGATGGACTGAAGCTTTCTTT.

This clone was counted once. The V call is TRBV21-1, the J call TRBJ1-3. TRBV21-1 is a listed pseudogene. This CDR3 has 16 residues. This CDR3 reads CASSKRGASSGNTIYF. CDR3 in DNA: TGTGCCAGCAGCAAAAGAGGGGCGAGCTCTGGAAACACCATATATTTT.

The gene calls are TRBV27 and TRBJ2-3; either TRBD1 or TRBD2 may supply D (5 bases each). Trimming cost V 6 bases and J 4 bases, with 17 bases left between them. In germline, CDR1 is MNHEY, CDR2 SMNVEV (reference sequence). The CDR3 is 15 residues long. The CDR3 region is CASSSKEGPSDTQYF. The CDR3 DNA reads as TGTGCCAGCAGCTCCAAAGAGGGGCCCTCAGATACGCAGTATTTT.

The CDR3 DNA follows: TGTGCCAGCAGCTTACAGGCTAGCGGGAGTGGTGAGCAGTACTTC. Protein product: CASSLQASGSGEQYF. This chain connects TRBV11-2 to TRBJ2-7; 10 nucleotides match TRBD2. The CDR3 has 15 amino acids. Germline CDR1 SGHAT, CDR2 FQNNGV. V was clipped by 2 bases and J by 7 bases; unmatched bases: 8. The full variable domain, completed using reference TRBV11-2 and TRBJ2-7, is EAGVAQSPRYKIIEKRQSVAFWCNPISGHATLYWYQQILGQGPKLLIQFQNNGVVDDSQLPKDRFSAERLKGVDSTLKIQPAKLEDSAVYLCASSLQASGSGEQYFGPGTRLTVT.

The V call is TRBV9, the J call TRBJ2-5; D ambiguous. Germline-derived CDR1 and CDR2 are SGDLS and YYNGEE. Trimming removed 3 bases from V and 3 bases from J, with 12 bases in between. The CDR3 has 14 residues. The CDR3, as DNA: TGTGCCAGCAGCGAGGTACCATACAAAGAGACCCAGTACTTC. Residues: CASSEVPYKETQYF.

The rearrangement links TRBV7-9 to TRBJ2-5, with D maybe TRBD2 (5 bases). The length of the CDR3 is 14 residues. From germline, CDR1 is SEHNR and CDR2 FQNEAQ (reference sequence). The ends were cut back, 7 bases at V and 0 bases at J, with 12 bases in the middle. CDR3 sequence: CASTRVRDQETQYF. The CDR3 DNA reads as TGTGCCAGCACCCGGGTGAGGGACCAAGAGACCCAGTACTTC.

This sequence joins TRBV7-9 and TRBJ2-1, with 9 positions matching TRBD2. The CDR3 extends over 18 amino acids. CDR1 SEHNR and CDR2 FQNEAQ come from the germline V gene (reference sequence). V was clipped by 5 bases and J by 0 bases; unmatched bases: 11. CDR3 in DNA: TGTGCCAGCAGCGGCGGGGGGGCTCCCTCAAGCTCCTACAATGAGCAGTTCTTC. Translating gives CASSGGGAPSSSYNEQFF. Full variable domain (outside the CDR3, taken from reference TRBV7-9 and TRBJ2-1): DTGVSQNPRHKITKRGQNVTFRCDPISEHNRLYWYRQTLGQGPEFLTYFQNEAQLEKSRLLSDRFSAERPKGSFSTLEIQRTEQGDSAMYLCASSGGGAPSSSYNEQFFGPGTRLTVL.

The gene calls are TRBV7-2 and TRBJ1-1; D may be TRBD1 (6 bases). The V end was cut by 8 bases, the J end by 1 base, with 11 bases between. CDR1 is SGHTA, CDR2 FQGNSA, per germline. This CDR3 has 13 amino acids. CDR3 nucleotides: TGTGCCAGCTGGGGACACCCGAACACTGAAGCTTTCTTT. It codes for CASWGHPNTEAFF.

This clone has just one count. The V and J genes are TRBV9 and TRBJ2-1, with 9 bases fitting TRBD1. This CDR3 is built from 16 residues. The germline V gene encodes CDR1 SGDLS and CDR2 YYNGEE. V trimming: 3 bases; J trimming: 5 bases; junction bases outside the gene matches: 9. The CDR3 sequence is CASSAPGTGIDNEQFF. In DNA, the CDR3 is TGTGCCAGCAGCGCTCCCGGGACAGGGATAGACAATGAGCAGTTCTTC.

This chain joins TRBV5-8 and TRBJ1-2; 7 bases align to TRBD1. The V gene end was trimmed by 3 bases and the J gene end by 4 bases; junction bases not matched to a gene: 9. Germline CDR1 reads SGHTS; CDR2 reads YDEGEE. The CDR3 spans 15 residues. CDR3 DNA sequence: TGTGCCAGCAGCTGGGGACAGTCTGAACTCTATGGCTACACCTTC. Its protein is CASSWGQSELYGYTF.

Of note for this clone: Other nucleotide sequences in the sample specify the same CDR3. This chain links TRBV7-9 with TRBJ2-1; D not resolved. The germline V and J ends were trimmed by 3 bases and 0 bases, with 6 bases remaining between them. From germline, CDR1 is SEHNR and CDR2 FQNEAQ (reference sequence). The length of the CDR3 is 14 residues. CDR3 sequence (DNA): TGTGCCAGCAGCTTGCCCGGCTCCTACAATGAGCAGTTCTTC. It yields the protein CASSLPGSYNEQFF.